This T cell receptor beta chain was sequenced in a study of T cell responses to AZD1222 COVID-19 vaccine. Study-level background: Analyses pooled second doses at about 4 or about 12 weeks.

Assay: immunoSEQ multiplex PCR; the TCRdb copy retains only in-frame clones and omits some. The sample consists of about 94,000 clones, around 90% of them appearing once. This clone appeared a few times. Its antigen is unknown. V shed 6 bases and J 11 bases; nucleotides not matched to a gene: 13. Germline-derived CDR1 and CDR2 are SGHTA and FQGNSA. The CDR3 length is 15 residues. Study-level findings and limits: Clonal diversity was possibly underestimated, and the donors were mostly white British, with more females. Reports indicate that nearly half of spike-specific TCRs are directed at unmutated variant regions.

Sample: peripheral blood, taken on day 0 of AZD1222 vaccination. This receptor was identified in an adult in good health. This rearrangement joins TRBV7-2 to TRBJ1-6; 7 positions match TRBD1. The CDR3 bases are TGTGCCAGCAGGATAGTAGGGACAGAGGAGCCACCCCTCCACTTT. Its translation: CASRIVGTEEPPLHF. Together with reference TRBV7-2 and TRBJ1-6, the CDR3 gives the full variable domain: GAGVSQSPSNKVTEKGKDVELRCDPISGHTALYWYRQSLGQGLEFLIYFQGNSAPDKSGLPSDRFSAERTGGSVSTLTIQRTQQEDSAVYLCASRIVGTEEPPLHFGNGTRLTVT.